This entry lists 30 T cell receptor beta chains sequenced from one sample in a study of shared clonotypes between healthy human individuals. Using immunoSEQ multiplex PCR, the repertoire was profiled, and TCRdb retains in-frame clones only, with some absent. This repertoire shows approximately 2.1 million clones, about 92% found once; its top ten account for 0.39%. The material sequenced was naive CD4+ T cells from PBMCs. Subset here: CD45RA+ positively selected. The receptors originated from a man between 18 and 29 years old in good health. Some clones in this sample may be carry-over from other donors' samples.

The chain recombines TRBV5-6 with TRBJ2-2; 8 nucleotides match TRBD1. The CDR3 contains 16 residues. V trimming: 4 bases; J trimming: 4 bases; junction bases outside the gene matches: 9. Germline assignment: CDR1 SGHDT and CDR2 YYEEEE. The CDR3 protein is CASSALDRGPTGELFF. For the CDR3, the DNA is TGTGCCAGCAGCGCGCTCGACAGGGGACCCACCGGGGAGCTGTTTTTT.

The J gene is TRBJ2-3, the V gene TRBV7-3, with a tentative D call TRBD2 (6 bases). This CDR3 comprises 16 residues. Germline CDR1 SGHTA, CDR2 FQGTGA. Trimming removed 0 bases from V and 2 bases from J, with 12 bases in between. DNA for the CDR3: TGTGCCAGCAGCTTAACGAATAGCGGCCCCACAGATACGCAGTATTTT. It encodes CASSLTNSGPTDTQYF.

This clone was found once. The rearrangement uses TRBV7-8 and TRBJ2-1, with TRBD2 matching over 9 bases. Germline-derived CDR1 and CDR2 are SGHVS and FQNEAQ. CDR3 length equals 12 residues. Trimming at V came to 11 bases and at J to 1 base, leaving 0 bases not matched to a gene. The CDR3 loop is CAAGGSYNEQFF. The CDR3 DNA is TGTGCCGCGGGGGGGTCCTACAATGAGCAGTTCTTC.

The chain recombines TRBV2 with TRBJ2-7; D may be TRBD2 (6 bases). CDR3 length: 15 amino acids. Deletions cut 3 bases from V and 1 base from J, with 13 bases between. The germline gives CDR1 SNHLY, CDR2 FYNNEI. CDR3 protein: CASSEELAKSYEQYF. The CDR3 coding sequence is TGTGCCAGCAGTGAGGAGCTAGCGAAGTCCTACGAGCAGTACTTC. Together with reference TRBV2 and TRBJ2-7, the CDR3 gives the full variable domain: EPEVTQTPSHQVTQMGQEVILRCVPISNHLYFYWYRQILGQKVEFLVSFYNNEISEKSEIFDDQFSVERPDGSNFTLKIRSTKLEDSAMYFCASSEELAKSYEQYFGPGTRLTVT.

The V gene is TRBV5-1, the J gene TRBJ2-5, with D perhaps TRBD2 (6 bases). V lost 0 bases, J lost 7 bases, and 13 bases lay in between. Per the germline V gene, CDR1 is SGHRS and CDR2 is YFSETQ. There are 14 residues in the CDR3. The CDR3 sequence is CASSLVSRDGTQYF. CDR3 nucleotide sequence: TGCGCCAGCAGCTTGGTTTCGCGGGATGGGACCCAGTACTTC.

With regard to this clone: Other DNA sequences within the sample encode an identical CDR3. The V gene is TRBV9, the J gene TRBJ1-1; D is undetermined. Trimming pared 4 bases from V and 1 base from J, leaving 11 bases between. Germline assignment: CDR1 SGDLS and CDR2 YYNGEE. The CDR3 is made up of 14 amino acids. The CDR3 loop is CASSPWTGNTEAFF. DNA for the CDR3: TGTGCCAGCAGCCCATGGACGGGGAACACTGAAGCTTTCTTT.

Remarks on this clone: The identical CDR3 is also encoded by other nucleotide sequences in the sample. The V and J genes are TRBV28 and TRBJ1-1, with D perhaps TRBD1 (5 bases). The CDR3 has 14 residues. Germline V lookup: CDR1 MDHEN, CDR2 SYDVKM. The V end lost 4 bases, the J end lost 0 bases, and 9 bases lay between the germline ends. The CDR3: CASSSGTVNTEAFF. CDR3 in DNA: TGTGCCAGCAGTTCAGGGACGGTGAACACTGAAGCTTTCTTT.

Concerning this clone itself: Other DNA sequences in the same sample also yield this CDR3. The rearrangement uses TRBV12-5 and TRBJ1-3; D is undetermined. In germline, CDR1 is LGHNT, CDR2 FRNRAP. Trimming removed 1 base at V and 0 bases at J, with 4 bases between. The CDR3 covers 14 residues. CDR3 residues: CASGLGGSGNTIYF. CDR3 nucleotide sequence: TGTGCTAGTGGTTTGGGGGGCTCTGGAAACACCATATATTTT.

This chain uses TRBV5-6 with TRBJ2-5; D not resolved. CDR1 SGHDT and CDR2 YYEEEE come from the germline V gene. The CDR3 extends over 15 amino acids. V was trimmed by 0 bases and J by 0 bases, leaving 9 bases between them. This CDR3 reads CASSLAKGYQETQYF. The DNA of the CDR3 is TGTGCCAGCAGCTTGGCTAAGGGTTACCAAGAGACCCAGTACTTC. Looking up the rest from reference TRBV5-6 and TRBJ2-5 gives the full variable domain: DAGVTQSPTHLIKTRGQQVTLRCSPKSGHDTVSWYQQALGQGPQFIFQYYEEEERQRGNFPDRFSGHQFPNYSSELNVNALLLGDSALYLCASSLAKGYQETQYFGPGTRLLVL.

The chain combines TRBV5-1 with TRBJ2-7, with D hard to call. Per germline, CDR1 SGHRS and CDR2 YFSETQ. V shed 2 bases and J shed 5 bases, with 17 bases lying between them. This CDR3 comprises 15 residues. CDR3 DNA sequence: TGCGCCAGCAGCTTCGCCCCTCCCAAAAACAACGAGCAGTACTTC. This translates into CASSFAPPKNNEQYF.

V usage is TRBV18 and J usage is TRBJ2-7; TRBD1 is a possible D gene (5 bases). The CDR3 loop spans 13 amino acids. Trimming left V 2 bases short and J 5 bases short, with 10 bases between. CDR1 is KGHSH, CDR2 LQKENI, per germline. CDR3 DNA sequence: TGTGCCAGCTCACCAAGACAGCTCGACGAGCAGTACTTC. This gives the protein CASSPRQLDEQYF.

The chain links TRBV5-1 to TRBJ2-3; D is unresolved. V gave up 2 bases and J gave up 2 bases, with 9 bases separating them. The CDR3 contains 14 residues. Germline CDR1 and CDR2: SGHRS and YFSETQ. In nucleotides, the CDR3 is TGCGCCAGCAGCTTTTGGCGGTACACAGATACGCAGTATTTT. Translating gives CASSFWRYTDTQYF.

The rearrangement joins TRBV7-9 to TRBJ2-1, with 11 bases fitting TRBD2. Germline V CDR1 and CDR2: SEHNR, FQNEAQ (reference sequence). The CDR3 is 15 residues long. Trimming cost V 5 bases and J 7 bases; bases outside gene matches: 7. This CDR3 is CASSPDASGRNEQFF. CDR3 nucleotides: TGTGCCAGCAGCCCCGACGCTAGCGGGAGGAATGAGCAGTTCTTC. The full variable domain, in which reference TRBV7-9 and TRBJ2-1 provide the parts outside the CDR3, is DTGVSQNPRHKITKRGQNVTFRCDPISEHNRLYWYRQTLGQGPEFLTYFQNEAQLEKSRLLSDRFSAERPKGSFSTLEIQRTEQGDSAMYLCASSPDASGRNEQFFGPGTRLTVL.

The CDR3 nucleotides are TGCGCCAGCCAGATTTCGGGAGCACCGAACACTGAAGCTTTCTTT. Translation: CASQISGAPNTEAFF. The chain uses TRBV5-1 and TRBJ1-1; the D is unclear. The CDR3 is made up of 15 amino acids. Germline values: CDR1 SGHRS, CDR2 YFSETQ. The V gene lost 7 bases and the J gene lost 1 base, with 17 bases spanning the gap.

This clone was recorded only once. The V and J genes are TRBV15 and TRBJ1-1, with D maybe TRBD1 (6 bases). CDR3 size: 16 residues. CDR1 and CDR2 from the germline V gene are LNHNV and YYDKDF (reference sequence). The V end was cut by 1 base, the J end by 1 base, with 13 bases between. This CDR3 is CATSRGGDRRNTEAFF. For the CDR3, the DNA is TGTGCCACCAGCAGAGGAGGCGACAGGAGGAACACTGAAGCTTTCTTT.

The genes are TRBV5-4 and TRBJ1-3; D gene uncertain. Trimming left V 0 bases short and J 0 bases short, with 10 bases between. Germline CDR1 and CDR2: SGHNT and YYREEE (reference sequence). This CDR3 is 16 amino acids long. The DNA for the CDR3 is TGTGCCAGCAGCTTGGATCCCGGCCCCTCTGGAAACACCATATATTTT. This encodes CASSLDPGPSGNTIYF. Complete variable domain (other parts from reference TRBV5-4 and TRBJ1-3): ETGVTQSPTHLIKTRGQQVTLRCSSQSGHNTVSWYQQALGQGPQFIFQYYREEENGRGNFPPRFSGLQFPNYSSELNVNALELDDSALYLCASSLDPGPSGNTIYFGEGSWLTVV.

The chain is built from TRBV11-2 and TRBJ1-1; 12 bases line up with TRBD1. Trimming at V came to 6 bases and at J to 4 bases, leaving 12 bases not matched to a gene. The CDR3 extends over 17 amino acids. CDR1 and CDR2 from the germline V gene are SGHAT and FQNNGV. Here the CDR3 DNA reads TGTGCCAGCAGGACCCTCCGGGACAGGGGGCGTGGCACTGAAGCTTTCTTT. The encoded protein is CASRTLRDRGRGTEAFF.

The genes are TRBV11-1 and TRBJ2-5, with D tentatively TRBD2 (6 bases). Trimming shortened V by 7 bases and J by 7 bases, and 25 bases separated the two germline ends. Germline V gene lookup returns CDR1 SGHAT and CDR2 FQDESV (reference sequence). This CDR3 has 16 residues. The CDR3 protein is CASTQRGSGRRGTQYF. The CDR3, as DNA: TGTGCCAGCACCCAAAGGGGTTCGGGGCGGAGGGGGACCCAGTACTTC.

V is TRBV30 and J is TRBJ1-4, with 7 bases lining up with TRBD1. The CDR3 is made up of 13 amino acids. The germline CDR1 and CDR2 sequences are GTSNPN and SVGIG (reference sequence). The junction had 7 bases not matched to a gene; V was cut back by 4 bases and J by 8 bases. CDR3 sequence: CAWNQQGVEKLFF. CDR3 sequence (DNA): TGTGCCTGGAATCAGCAGGGGGTCGAAAAACTGTTTTTT.

V and J are TRBV6-5 and TRBJ1-4, with D hard to call. The CDR3 totals 14 residues. Trimming removed 6 bases at V and 5 bases at J, with 13 bases between. Germline V CDR1 and CDR2: MNHEY, SVGAGI. The CDR3 loop reads CASSSIGENEKLFF. The CDR3 coding sequence is TGTGCCAGCAGCTCGATTGGGGAAAATGAAAAACTGTTTTTT.

This clone was counted once. The rearrangement joins TRBV29-1 to TRBJ2-3; weak D call: TRBD2 (5 bases). The V end lost 6 bases, the J end lost 1 base, and 17 bases lay between the germline ends. The CDR3 totals 15 residues. Germline V gene lookup returns CDR1 SQVTM and CDR2 ANQGSEA. The CDR3 spells CSVPPGELGTDTQYF. The CDR3 nucleotides are TGCAGCGTCCCCCCCGGGGAATTGGGCACAGATACGCAGTATTTT.

In this sample, this clone turned up once. The chain uses TRBV29-1 and TRBJ1-4; D gene ambiguous. Germline values: CDR1 SQVTM, CDR2 ANQGSEA. With 6 bases removed from V and 5 bases from J, the gap between germline ends came to 16 bases. The length of the CDR3 is 14 residues. CDR3 protein: CSVARTPGNEKLFF. The CDR3 bases are TGCAGCGTCGCGCGGACGCCGGGGAATGAAAAACTGTTTTTT.

This chain uses TRBV4-3 with TRBJ2-3, with a weak D call TRBD1 (6 bases). V gave up 0 bases and J gave up 5 bases, with 15 bases separating them. In germline, CDR1 is LGHNA, CDR2 YSLEER. The CDR3 covers 16 residues. In DNA, the CDR3 is TGCGCCAGCAGCCAAGACCTGAGTGGGGGCCAAGATACGCAGTATTTT. It specifies CASSQDLSGGQDTQYF.

This chain links TRBV29-1 with TRBJ1-5, with 12 bases matching TRBD1. There are 15 residues in the CDR3. Germline V gene sequence: CDR1 SQVTM, CDR2 ANQGSEA. V gave up 4 bases and J gave up 6 bases; unmatched junction bases: 7. The CDR3 DNA reads as TGCAGCGTTGTTTCCGGGACAGGGGGCCGTCAGCCCCAGCATTTT. It specifies CSVVSGTGGRQPQHF.

This chain uses TRBV7-2 with TRBJ2-1, with D unresolved. The CDR3 extends over 13 amino acids. Germline values: CDR1 SGHTA, CDR2 FQGNSA. V was cut by 5 bases and J by 7 bases, with 12 bases left in between. CDR3 sequence: CASSPNLDNEQFF. The CDR3 DNA reads TGTGCCAGCAGCCCTAACCTCGATAATGAGCAGTTCTTC.

The chain uses TRBV4-1 and TRBJ2-1; TRBD2 matches at 9 bases. CDR3 length: 16 residues. Trimming cost V 0 bases and J 6 bases; bases outside gene matches: 6. Germline V gene sequence: CDR1 MGHRA, CDR2 YSYEKL. CDR3 amino acids: CASSQDPGLAFNEQFF. The CDR3 nucleotides read TGCGCCAGCAGCCAAGATCCGGGACTAGCATTCAATGAGCAGTTCTTC.

The genes are TRBV6-6 and TRBJ1-1; 7 nucleotides agree with TRBD1. Germline CDR1 is MNHNY and CDR2 is SVGAGI (reference sequence). After removal of 10 bases from V and 12 bases from J, the junction contained 11 bases not matched to a gene. The CDR3 extends over 11 amino acids. CDR3 in amino acids: CAITLQGTSFF. CDR3 bases: TGTGCCATCACCCTACAGGGGACATCTTTCTTT.

The sample holds a few counts of this clone. V gene TRBV28 combines with J gene TRBJ1-5, with D uncertain. The CDR3 consists of 12 residues. Trimming cost V 11 bases and J 2 bases, with 10 bases left between them. The germline V gene has CDR1 MDHEN and CDR2 SYDVKM. CDR3 sequence: CAGRSGNQPQHF. The DNA of the CDR3 is TGTGCCGGCCGGTCGGGCAATCAGCCCCAGCATTTT.

V usage is TRBV7-9 and J usage is TRBJ1-6; 8 bases line up with TRBD1. CDR3 length: 17 residues. Germline V gives CDR1 SEHNR, CDR2 FQNEAQ (reference sequence). The junction had 12 bases not matched to a gene; V was cut back by 6 bases and J by 5 bases. The chain's CDR3 is CASSRWSGTGDNSPLHF. CDR3 DNA: TGTGCCAGCAGTCGATGGTCGGGGACAGGAGATAATTCACCCCTCCACTTT.

The chain combines TRBV7-2 with TRBJ2-7, with 7 nucleotides matching TRBD1. Losses at the gene ends were 5 bases for V and 5 bases for J; bases not matched to a gene: 9. The CDR3 consists of 14 residues. Germline loops: CDR1 SGHTA, CDR2 FQGNSA. The DNA of the CDR3 is TGTGCCAGCAGCGCAAACAGGGGCATCGACGAGCAGTACTTC. It is translated as CASSANRGIDEQYF.